These 4 T cell receptor beta chains were sequenced from one sample in a study of memory CD4+ T cells and cytomegalovirus serostatus. Single viable CD3+CD4+CD8-CD45RO+ cells were sorted as the memory CD4+ T cells. The method was immunoSEQ multiplex PCR; TCRdb's version includes in-frame clones alone and lacks a portion of them. The repertoire holds around 49,000 clones, with around 78% as singletons. The specimen sequenced was memory CD4+ T cells from blood. These TCRs come from an adult in good health and CMV-seronegative.

The J gene is TRBJ1-5, the V gene TRBV19; D is unclear. The germline CDR1 and CDR2 sequences are LNHDA and SQIVND (reference sequence). V was clipped by 4 bases and J by 3 bases, with 13 bases between them. The CDR3 covers 15 residues. CDR3 region: CASSKGSRNNQPQHF. CDR3 DNA sequence: TGTGCCAGTAGTAAGGGTTCCAGAAACAATCAGCCCCAGCATTTT.

This clone occurred once. The chain employs TRBV11-2 and TRBJ2-1; 7 nucleotides align to TRBD2. From germline, CDR1 is SGHAT and CDR2 FQNNGV. Trimming took 2 bases from V and 4 from J; bases not matched to a gene: 5. This CDR3 spans 15 amino acids. CDR3 residues: CASSLLSGAYNEQFF. The CDR3 coding sequence is TGTGCCAGCAGCTTATTAAGCGGGGCATACAATGAGCAGTTCTTC. The complete variable domain, with remaining parts taken from reference TRBV11-2 and TRBJ2-1, reads EAGVAQSPRYKIIEKRQSVAFWCNPISGHATLYWYQQILGQGPKLLIQFQNNGVVDDSQLPKDRFSAERLKGVDSTLKIQPAKLEDSAVYLCASSLLSGAYNEQFFGPGTRLTVL.

The chain joins TRBV5-4 to TRBJ2-5; 9 nucleotides match TRBD1. The V and J ends lost 2 bases and 2 bases, in that order; junction bases with no gene match: 1. The CDR3 contains 14 residues. Germline CDR1 reads SGHNT; CDR2 reads YYREEE (reference sequence). The CDR3 coding sequence is TGTGCCAGCAGCTTCGGACAGGGGCAAGAGACCCAGTACTTC. Amino acids: CASSFGQGQETQYF.

This clone was observed a handful of times. The gene calls are TRBV27 and TRBJ1-1, with unresolved D. The CDR3 length is 15 residues. CDR1 and CDR2 (germline): MNHEY, SMNVEV (reference sequence). V dropped 6 bases and J dropped 0 bases, with 14 bases sitting between them. CDR3 residues: CASRRRVVMNTEAFF. CDR3 sequence (DNA): TGTGCCAGCAGACGTCGTGTTGTTATGAACACTGAAGCTTTCTTT.